What follows are 28 T cell receptor beta chains derived from one specimen sequenced in a study of human CD8 memory T cell subsets. Preparation of the TCR beta libraries relied on UMI-labeled 5' RACE. Following a re-call of the 5' RACE reads, TCRdb has one entry per CDR3 protein and lacks DNA. Its table records 6,500 to 7,000 distinct CDR3 sequences. Specimen: CD8+ T cells from PBMCs. The receptors shown here come from a human donor in good health.

The V gene is TRBV27, the J gene TRBJ2-1; TCRdb gives TRBD2 as the D gene, but with no DNA this cannot be confirmed. CDR1 is MNHEY and CDR2 is SMNVEV in the germline V gene (reference sequence). The length of the CDR3 is 13 residues. The CDR3 is CASKLNSASEQFF.

The chain's CDR3 is CASSREQGMDRNEQFF. The chain recombines TRBV7-6 with TRBJ2-1; TCRdb returns TRBD1, unconfirmable since there is no DNA. This CDR3 region has 16 residues. Looked up from germline, CDR1 is SGHVS and CDR2 is FNYEAQ.

This chain links TRBV5-6 with TRBJ2-7. This CDR3 spans 13 amino acids. In germline, CDR1 is SGHDT, CDR2 YYEEEE. CDR3 sequence: CASSLRRTYEQYF.

The rearrangement uses TRBV7-9 and TRBJ2-7; there is no DNA to check the TCRdb D call of TRBD1. Per germline, CDR1 SEHNR and CDR2 FQNEAQ (reference sequence). This CDR3 has 14 amino acids. The CDR3 loop is CASSSTGGPDEQYF. The entire variable domain, with the rest obtained from reference TRBV7-9 and TRBJ2-7, is as follows: DTGVSQNPRHKITKRGQNVTFRCDPISEHNRLYWYRQTLGQGPEFLTYFQNEAQLEKSRLLSDRFSAERPKGSFSTLEIQRTEQGDSAMYLCASSSTGGPDEQYFGPGTRLTVT.

In terms of frequency, this clonotype is medium-sized (0.01 to 0.1%). The J gene is TRBJ1-1, the V gene TRBV29-1; TCRdb's D call of TRBD1 is untestable without DNA. This CDR3 region has 12 residues. Per the germline V gene, CDR1 is SQVTM and CDR2 is ANQGSEA. The CDR3 protein is CSVYPRGTEAFF.

The chain uses TRBV5-5 and TRBJ2-2; TCRdb reports TRBD1, a call that lacks DNA to check it against. The CDR3 is 16 amino acids. Germline V gives CDR1 SGHKS, CDR2 YYEKEE (reference sequence). The CDR3 here is CASSLDLGQGSGELFF.

The genes are TRBV27 and TRBJ2-5; TCRdb calls TRBD2, which cannot be checked without DNA. Germline assignment: CDR1 MNHEY and CDR2 SMNVEV (reference sequence). This CDR3 spans 15 amino acids. CDR3 protein: CASSLSGGSGETQYF.

CDR3 sequence reads: CASSWWTGGEGNQPQHF. The chain recombines TRBV12-3 or TRBV12-4 with TRBJ1-5; the D call from TCRdb, TRBD1, cannot be confirmed without DNA. CDR3 length equals 17 residues.

J is TRBJ2-7 and V is TRBV11-2; TCRdb names TRBD2, which stays unverified in the absence of DNA. Germline CDR1 is SGHAT and CDR2 is FQNNGV. The CDR3 length is 16 residues. This CDR3 is CASSLVRTSGIYEQYF.

This clonotype is called medium-sized based on its frequency. The rearrangement uses TRBV3-1 and TRBJ1-1. The CDR3 consists of 15 residues. CDR1 and CDR2 (germline): LGHDT, YNNKEL (reference sequence). CDR3 amino acids: CASSQDFGMNTEAFF. Full variable domain (outside the CDR3, taken from reference TRBV3-1 and TRBJ1-1): DTAVSQTPKYLVTQMGNDKSIKCEQNLGHDTMYWYKQDSKKFLKIMFSYNNKELIINETVPNRFSPKSPDKAHLNLHINSLELGDSAVYFCASSQDFGMNTEAFFGQGTRLTVV.

J is TRBJ2-3 and V is TRBV20-1; TCRdb names TRBD1, which stays unverified in the absence of DNA. The CDR3 runs 16 residues. Germline V gene data show CDR1 as DFQATT and CDR2 as SNEGSKA (reference sequence). The CDR3 reads CSALDHRAGVPDTQYF.

V usage is TRBV29-1 and J usage is TRBJ1-3. Looked up from germline, CDR1 is SQVTM and CDR2 is ANQGSEA. This CDR3 is 14 amino acids long. CDR3 sequence reads: CSVEMGSSGNTIYF.

V is TRBV28 and J is TRBJ2-7; no DNA is available, so the TRBD1 call from TCRdb remains unchecked. This CDR3 region has 18 residues. Looked up from germline, CDR1 is MDHEN and CDR2 is SYDVKM. The CDR3 is CASSFQVAGTSSSTKQYF.

The chain employs TRBV7-9 and TRBJ2-7; with no DNA, the TCRdb D assignment of TRBD2 cannot be verified. CDR1 is SEHNR, CDR2 FQNEAQ, per germline (reference sequence). This CDR3 is built from 15 residues. CDR3 sequence: CASSRPASGSYEQYF.

The CDR3 loop is CASSMWSEETQYF. The chain carries TRBV2 and TRBJ2-5. Germline values: CDR1 SNHLY, CDR2 FYNNEI. The CDR3 contains 13 residues.

The chain joins TRBV28 to TRBJ2-7; no DNA is available, so the TRBD2 call from TCRdb remains unchecked. The CDR3 consists of 18 residues. Per germline, CDR1 MDHEN and CDR2 SYDVKM. CDR3 sequence reads: CASSGPEQGLAEFYEQYF. Supplemented by reference TRBV28 and TRBJ2-7, the full variable domain reads DVKVTQSSRYLVKRTGEKVFLECVQDMDHENMFWYRQDPGLGLRLIYFSYDVKMKEKGDIPEGYSVSREKKERFSLILESASTNQTSMYLCASSGPEQGLAEFYEQYFGPGTRLTVT.

The chain couples TRBV28 to TRBJ2-1; the TCRdb call, TRBD2, lacks DNA for checking. The CDR3 sequence is 15 residues long. Germline V lookup: CDR1 MDHEN, CDR2 SYDVKM. CDR3 sequence reads: CASSFLAGVGNEQFF.

The V call is TRBV19, the J call TRBJ2-7; TCRdb reports TRBD1, a call that lacks DNA to check it against. Per the germline V gene, CDR1 is LNHDA and CDR2 is SQIVND (reference sequence). The CDR3 runs to 13 residues. CDR3 loop: CASIRPGTYEQYF.

This clonotype counts as medium-sized by frequency. The V call is TRBV6-2 or TRBV6-3, the J call TRBJ2-5; the D call from TCRdb, TRBD2, cannot be confirmed without DNA. Per germline, CDR1 MNHEY and CDR2 SVGEGT. This CDR3 has 17 residues. CDR3 in amino acids: CASSSDSGSLAGETQYF.

J is TRBJ2-1 and V is TRBV6-5; TCRdb's assignment of TRBD1 cannot be checked, as there is no DNA. This CDR3 has 15 amino acids. The germline CDR1 and CDR2 sequences are MNHEY and SVGAGI. The CDR3: CASSYGRGGHNEQFF.

Frequency places this clonotype as medium-sized (0.01 to 0.1%). The rearrangement links TRBV6-6 to TRBJ2-3. This CDR3 has 16 residues. Germline values: CDR1 MNHNY, CDR2 SVGAGI (reference sequence). CDR3 residues: CASSYGFGTSTDTQYF.

This clonotype shows up as medium-sized by frequency. This sequence joins TRBV28 and TRBJ1-4; as DNA is missing, the TRBD1 call by TCRdb cannot be tested. The germline gives CDR1 MDHEN, CDR2 SYDVKM. CDR3 length equals 14 residues. The CDR3 region is CASSLRNRGEKLFF.

This chain joins TRBV27 and TRBJ2-2; as DNA is missing, the TRBD2 call by TCRdb cannot be tested. The CDR3 is made up of 15 amino acids. Germline V CDR1 and CDR2: MNHEY, SMNVEV (reference sequence). The CDR3 loop is CASSLGGSGAGELFF.

J is TRBJ2-3 and V is TRBV27; TCRdb indicates TRBD1, and absent DNA this call remains unverified. The CDR3 totals 14 residues. Germline loops: CDR1 MNHEY, CDR2 SMNVEV (reference sequence). The CDR3 sequence is CASSYSSPADTQYF.

Its frequency marks this clonotype as medium-sized. The rearrangement uses TRBV28 and TRBJ2-7; TCRdb returns TRBD1, unconfirmable since there is no DNA. Germline-derived CDR1 and CDR2 are MDHEN and SYDVKM. This CDR3 spans 15 amino acids. This CDR3 is CASSLHRGGSYEQYF.

This clonotype ranks as medium-sized in terms of frequency. The chain combines TRBV18 with TRBJ2-1. From germline, CDR1 is KGHSH and CDR2 LQKENI. This CDR3 has 11 amino acids. The CDR3 loop reads CASSPGGEQFF.

This chain uses TRBV15 with TRBJ1-2; TCRdb picks TRBD1, but there is no DNA to check that call. The germline V gene encodes CDR1 LNHNV and CDR2 YYDKDF (reference sequence). CDR3 length: 15 residues. CDR3 amino acids: CATSRLGQTNYGYTF. Filled out from reference TRBV15 and TRBJ1-2, the complete variable domain reads DAMVIQNPRYQVTQFGKPVTLSCSQTLNHNVMYWYQQKSSQAPKLLFHYYDKDFNNEADTPDNFQSRRPNTSFCFLDIRSPGLGDTAMYLCATSRLGQTNYGYTFGSGTRLTVV.

V usage is TRBV25-1 and J usage is TRBJ2-1; the D gene TCRdb calls, TRBD2, cannot be checked with no DNA. This CDR3 contains 14 residues. Germline V gives CDR1 MGHDK, CDR2 SYGVNS. The CDR3 reads CASRGLARNNEQFF.